One and the same sample provided the 23 T cell receptor beta chains below, sequenced in a study of spatial heterogeneity in lung cancer. Time point indicated: sample taken at primary tumor resection. One entry per CDR3 protein, called by TCRdb with MiXCR from the 5' RACE reads. The data hold over 50,000 distinct CDR3 sequences, with around 6% observed a single time. This specimen was PBMCs, taken at surgery. Receptors were obtained from a female donor with early-stage non-small cell lung cancer.

In this sample, this clonotype turned up many times. V usage is TRBV28 and J usage is TRBJ2-3, with D maybe TRBD1 (7 bases). This CDR3 has 14 amino acids. Germline CDR1 and CDR2: MDHEN and SYDVKM. The V gene lost 6 bases and the J gene lost 0 bases, with 10 bases spanning the gap. The DNA for the CDR3 is TGTGCCAGCAGGCGGGACAGAAGCACAGATACGCAGTATTTT. It translates to CASRRDRSTDTQYF.

This clonotype was counted ten times or more. This chain connects TRBV28 to TRBJ1-2; TRBD1 aligns across 7 bases. Germline V gene lookup returns CDR1 MDHEN and CDR2 SYDVKM. The CDR3 covers 15 residues. With 2 bases clipped from V and 4 bases from J, the junction kept 7 bases outside the gene matches. The CDR3 sequence is CASSLPGTAAYGYTF. DNA of the CDR3: TGTGCCAGCAGTTTACCCGGGACAGCAGCCTATGGCTACACCTTC.

Many counts were recorded for this clonotype. The chain is built from TRBV2 and TRBJ2-7; TRBD1 aligns across 9 bases. The germline gives CDR1 SNHLY, CDR2 FYNNEI. This CDR3 is built from 15 residues. V shed 4 bases, J shed 6 bases, and the junction held 10 bases outside the gene matches. The DNA of the CDR3 is TGTGCCAGCAGTGGATTGGGACAGGGAAAGAGCGAGCAGTACTTC. The encoded protein is CASSGLGQGKSEQYF.

Ten or more counts support this clonotype. One end of the junction fails to match germline, which may point to a read error. The chain has TRBV5-1 and TRBJ1-3; 9 bases map to TRBD1. The CDR3 is 15 residues long. CDR1 and CDR2 from the germline V gene are SGHRS and YFSETQ. CDR3 loop: CASSIGQGTGDTIYF. As DNA, the CDR3 is TGCGCCAGCAGCATCGGACAGGGGACTGGAGACACCATATATTTT.

The gene calls are TRBV20-1 and TRBJ2-3, with D perhaps assigned TRBD1 or TRBD2 (5 bases each). The germline V gene encodes CDR1 DFQATT and CDR2 SNEGSKA (reference sequence). The CDR3 has 14 amino acids. V was shortened by 6 bases and J by 4 bases, with 17 bases between the two germline ends. DNA of the CDR3: TGCAGTGCGGCCGGGACCCTCGACGCAGATACGCAGTATTTT. It specifies CSAAGTLDADTQYF.

This clonotype was seen at least ten times. CDR3 DNA: TGTGCCAGCAGCTTAGCGGTCAGTAATCAGCCCCAGCATTTT. Translated: CASSLAVSNQPQHF. The rearrangement uses TRBV7-9 and TRBJ1-5; D not resolved. CDR1 and CDR2 from the germline V gene are SEHNR and FQNEAQ (reference sequence). There are 14 residues in the CDR3. V was cut by 0 bases and J by 4 bases, with 7 bases left in between.

This clonotype was counted at least ten times. J is TRBJ1-2 and V is TRBV7-9; a weak D match, TRBD1 (6 bases). CDR3 length: 14 amino acids. With 3 bases removed from V and 2 bases from J, the gap between germline ends came to 10 bases. Germline-derived CDR1 and CDR2 are SEHNR and FQNEAQ (reference sequence). CDR3 sequence: CASSFGGLNYGYTF. The CDR3 DNA follows: TGTGCCAGCAGCTTTGGGGGCCTCAACTATGGCTACACCTTC. The variable domain in full, completed from reference TRBV7-9 and TRBJ1-2, reads DTGVSQNPRHKITKRGQNVTFRCDPISEHNRLYWYRQTLGQGPEFLTYFQNEAQLEKSRLLSDRFSAERPKGSFSTLEIQRTEQGDSAMYLCASSFGGLNYGYTFGSGTRLTVV.

This clonotype has ten or more counts. J is TRBJ1-1 and V is TRBV5-6; D gene ambiguous. Trimming stripped 7 bases from V and 0 bases from J, with 7 bases between. CDR3 size: 12 residues. Germline CDR1 and CDR2: SGHDT and YYEEEE. The CDR3 DNA follows: TGTGCCAGCCGTATTTTGAACACTGAAGCTTTCTTT. It yields the protein CASRILNTEAFF. Full variable domain (rest looked up from reference TRBV5-6 and TRBJ1-1): DAGVTQSPTHLIKTRGQQVTLRCSPKSGHDTVSWYQQALGQGPQFIFQYYEEEERQRGNFPDRFSGHQFPNYSSELNVNALLLGDSALYLCASRILNTEAFFGQGTRLTVV.

This clonotype has ten or more counts. The chain recombines TRBV7-2 with TRBJ2-2; no reliable D call. Per germline, CDR1 SGHTA and CDR2 FQGNSA. The CDR3 totals 14 residues. V lost 2 bases and J 4 bases, leaving 8 bases between the germline ends. Here the CDR3 reads CASSLTSSTGELFF. CDR3 bases: TGTGCCAGCAGCTTAACAAGTTCCACCGGGGAGCTGTTTTTT.

This clonotype was seen many times. The rearrangement joins TRBV11-3 to TRBJ2-3, with 11 bases matching TRBD2. CDR1 and CDR2 from the germline V gene are SGHNT and YENEEA. V lost 3 bases and J lost 3; bases outside the gene matches: 17. There are 20 residues in the CDR3. As DNA, the CDR3 is TGTGCCAGCAGCTTTGGAGTTGAACTAGCGGGAGTTGACGGTACAGATACGCAGTATTTT. This codes for CASSFGVELAGVDGTDTQYF.

This clonotype was counted at least ten times. The rearrangement uses TRBV20-1 and TRBJ1-1, with D possibly matching TRBD1 (6 bases). The CDR3 has 14 amino acids. Germline CDR1 reads DFQATT; CDR2 reads SNEGSKA (reference sequence). V lost 1 base and J 7 bases, leaving 16 bases between the germline ends. The CDR3 sequence is CSARVTGLVGEAFF. The CDR3 region has the DNA TGCAGTGCTAGAGTTACAGGGTTAGTGGGTGAAGCTTTCTTT.

This clonotype was counted ten times or more. V is TRBV12-3 or TRBV12-4 and J is TRBJ2-3; 7 bases line up with TRBD1. The V segment lost 5 bases and the J segment 0 bases; nucleotides outside the gene matches: 5. The CDR3 has 15 amino acids. CDR3 sequence (DNA): TGTGCCAGCAGTCAAGGGACAGCCAGCACAGATACGCAGTATTTT. Its protein is CASSQGTASTDTQYF.

This clonotype was seen repeatedly, ten times or more. This chain connects TRBV7-2 to TRBJ1-1, with D perhaps TRBD1 (5 bases). The length of the CDR3 is 12 residues. Germline V CDR1 and CDR2: SGHTA, FQGNSA. V was clipped by 1 base and J by 6 bases, with 6 bases between them. The CDR3 nucleotides are TGTGCCAGCAGCTTAGTGGGGCCTGAAGCTTTCTTT. Translating gives CASSLVGPEAFF.

This clonotype was detected ten times or more. The chain carries TRBV5-1 and TRBJ2-5; D is unclear. Germline lookup yields CDR1 SGHRS and CDR2 YFSETQ. The CDR3 totals 16 residues. Trimming cost V 0 bases and J 2 bases, with 14 bases left between them. For the CDR3, the DNA is TGCGCCAGCAGCTTGGAATTGTCCGAGGATCAAGAGACCCAGTACTTC. Translated: CASSLELSEDQETQYF. Using reference TRBV5-1 and TRBJ2-5 for the parts outside the CDR3, the full variable domain is KAGVTQTPRYLIKTRGQQVTLSCSPISGHRSVSWYQQTPGQGLQFLFEYFSETQRNKGNFPGRFSGRQFSNSRSEMNVSTLELGDSALYLCASSLELSEDQETQYFGPGTRLLVL.

This clonotype was seen many times. J is TRBJ2-7 and V is TRBV20-1; D gene uncertain. The V end lost 7 bases, the J end lost 3 bases, and 4 bases lay between the germline ends. Per the germline V gene, CDR1 is DFQATT and CDR2 is SNEGSKA (reference sequence). The CDR3 runs to 9 residues. The CDR3 region is CSGRYEQYV. The CDR3 coding sequence is TGCAGTGGCCGCTACGAGCAGTACGTC.

The chain carries TRBV12-3 or TRBV12-4 and TRBJ1-6, with no clear D. The CDR3 has 15 residues. Trimming pared 5 bases from V and 7 bases from J, leaving 15 bases between. The CDR3 here is CASSPAPPQNSPLHF. The CDR3 nucleotides are TGTGCCAGCAGTCCCGCCCCCCCCCAAAATTCACCCCTCCACTTT.

The chain uses TRBV5-1 and TRBJ1-3, with D tentatively TRBD1 (5 bases). Trimming cost V 4 bases and J 0 bases, with 11 bases left between them. The germline gives CDR1 SGHRS, CDR2 YFSETQ. The CDR3 has 15 amino acids. CDR3 in DNA: TGCGCCAGCAGCGGCCGGGACGACTCTGGAAACACCATATATTTT. It specifies CASSGRDDSGNTIYF.

This clonotype showed up just a few times. The rearrangement links TRBV19 to TRBJ2-5; D unresolved. This CDR3 comprises 13 residues. Trimming pared 5 bases from V and 1 base from J, leaving 8 bases between. Germline CDR1 reads LNHDA; CDR2 reads SQIVND (reference sequence). The CDR3 coding sequence is TGTGCCAGTAGTGCCGACATCCAAGAGACCCAGTACTTC. It is translated as CASSADIQETQYF.

The J gene is TRBJ1-3, the V gene TRBV6-1; weak D call: TRBD1 (5 bases). V lost 4 bases and J lost 2, with 9 bases in between. CDR1 and CDR2 (germline): MNHNS, SASEGT. The CDR3 has 14 amino acids. In DNA, the CDR3 is TGTGCCAGCAGTGTTGGCAGGGCTGGAAACACCATATATTTT. Encoded protein: CASSVGRAGNTIYF.

This clonotype came up a few times. The chain couples TRBV7-2 to TRBJ2-5; TRBD2 aligns across 8 bases. The V gene's germline CDR1 is SGHTA and CDR2 FQGNSA. Trimming at V came to 1 base and at J to 5 bases, leaving 6 bases not matched to a gene. The CDR3 spans 15 residues. This CDR3 is CASSLGFGGGETQYF. The CDR3 DNA sequence: TGTGCCAGCAGCTTAGGGTTTGGCGGGGGGGAGACCCAGTACTTC.

This clonotype was detected only a few times. This rearrangement joins TRBV10-2 to TRBJ1-2; no clear D. The CDR3 is made up of 15 amino acids. Germline loops: CDR1 WSHSY, CDR2 SAAADI. The germline V and J ends were trimmed by 3 bases and 4 bases, with 15 bases remaining between them. CDR3 residues: CASSDHLDPPYGYTF. In DNA form, the CDR3 reads TGCGCCAGCAGTGACCACCTGGACCCCCCCTATGGCTACACCTTC.

As concerns this clonotype: This may arise from a read error, as a much more abundant clone is one base away. DNA for the CDR3: TGTGCCAGCAGTTTGCTCCGGGACAGGGGGCTGAATGAGCAGCTCTTC. Its translation: CASSLLRDRGLNEQLF. V is TRBV27 and J is TRBJ2-1; 12 nucleotides agree with TRBD1. The CDR3 has 16 residues. Germline V gene lookup returns CDR1 MNHEY and CDR2 SMNVEV (reference sequence).

This clonotype showed up just a few times. This sequence may be a read error, since a much larger clone differs from it by one base. The gene calls are TRBV29-1 and TRBJ2-3, with TRBD2 matching 7 bases. V shed 6 bases and J 1 base; nucleotides not matched to a gene: 7. Germline V CDR1 and CDR2: SQVTM, ANQGSEA. CDR3 length: 14 residues. The CDR3 DNA sequence: TGCAGCGTGGGGGGGGACCTTGGCACAGATACGCAGTATTTT. Its translation: CSVGGDLGTDTQYF.